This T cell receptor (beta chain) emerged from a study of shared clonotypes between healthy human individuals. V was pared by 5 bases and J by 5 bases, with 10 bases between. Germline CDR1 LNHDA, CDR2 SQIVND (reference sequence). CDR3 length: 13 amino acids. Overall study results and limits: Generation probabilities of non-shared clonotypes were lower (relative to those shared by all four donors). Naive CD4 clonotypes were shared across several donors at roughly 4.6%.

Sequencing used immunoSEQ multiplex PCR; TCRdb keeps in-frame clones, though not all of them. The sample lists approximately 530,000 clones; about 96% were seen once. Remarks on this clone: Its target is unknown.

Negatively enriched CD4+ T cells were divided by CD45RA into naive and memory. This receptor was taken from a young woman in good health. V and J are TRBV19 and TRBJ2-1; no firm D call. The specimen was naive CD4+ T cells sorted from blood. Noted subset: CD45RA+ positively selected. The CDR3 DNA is TGTGCCAGTAGTCGTTTACAGAACAATGAGCAGTTCTTC. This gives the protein CASSRLQNNEQFF.